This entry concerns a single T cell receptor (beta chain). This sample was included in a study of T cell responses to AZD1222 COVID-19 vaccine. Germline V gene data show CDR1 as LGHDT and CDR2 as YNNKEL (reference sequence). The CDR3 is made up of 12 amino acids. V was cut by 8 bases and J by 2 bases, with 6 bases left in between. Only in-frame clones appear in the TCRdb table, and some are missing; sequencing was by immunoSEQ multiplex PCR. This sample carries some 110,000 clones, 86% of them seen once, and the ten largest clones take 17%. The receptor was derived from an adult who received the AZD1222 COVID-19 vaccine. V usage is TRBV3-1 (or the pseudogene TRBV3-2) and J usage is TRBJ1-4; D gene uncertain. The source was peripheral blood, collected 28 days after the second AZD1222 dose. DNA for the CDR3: TGTGCCAGCCCGGACACTAATGAAAAACTGTTTTTT. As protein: CASPDTNEKLFF.